The subject of this entry is one T cell receptor (beta chain). The antigen is not known. This specimen comes from a study of T-cell memory formation after mild COVID-19. Study observations and caveats: Mainly in CM and EM were contracting CD4+ clones; CD8+ were in EMRA. The second-wave clones peaking on day 37 were not confirmed as SARS-CoV-2-specific. That cross-reactive memory joined was suggested by some responding clones appearing in pre-infection memory.

5'RACE, which relied on constant-segment primers, yielded TCR alpha and TCR beta cDNA libraries carrying sample barcodes and UMIs. TCRdb re-called the 5' RACE reads with MiXCR, one entry per CDR3 protein. The data hold 110,000 or so distinct CDR3 sequences, with 22% observed a single time. The germline V gene has CDR1 SQVTM and CDR2 ANQGSEA. This CDR3 is 13 amino acids long. V gave up 0 bases and J gave up 4 bases, with 9 bases separating them. The TCR originated in a man younger than 35 who had mild COVID-19 (a few samples of this study predate the infection). Cell type and time point are not known. The chain has TRBV29-1 and TRBJ1-1; D is possibly TRBD1 (6 bases). The sample was PBMCs or a T cell subset sorted from them (not recorded which). The CDR3 loop reads CSVEDGGATEAFF. As DNA, the CDR3 is TGCAGCGTTGAAGATGGGGGGGCCACTGAAGCTTTCTTT.